The present entry profiles one TCR beta chain with its context. CDR1 and CDR2 from the germline V gene are DFQATT and SNEGSKA (reference sequence). The CDR3 has 12 residues. The V gene lost 3 bases and the J gene lost 0 bases, with 5 bases spanning the gap. These data originate in a study of human T cells and chemical hapten exposure. Time point here: patch test 1, 2 weeks after DPC sensitization. Treatment denoted: therapeutic diphenylcyclopropenone sensitization with weekly scalp DPC. TCRdb called the RACE reads again in MiXCR, with one record for every CDR3 protein. The sample holds some 94,000 distinct CDR3 sequences, around 12% seen once.

The chain has TRBV20-1 and TRBJ1-2; D is undetermined. This clonotype originated in a woman aged 40 to 50 with alopecia areata. Some clones in this sample may be carry-over from other donors' samples. Here the sequenced sample was whole blood, taken in connection with sensitization to the hapten diphenylcyclopropenone (DPC). CDR3 residues: CSARTTNYGYTF. The CDR3 DNA reads as TGCAGTGCTAGGACGACTAACTATGGCTACACCTTC.